This T cell receptor beta chain was identified in a study of cytomegalovirus exposure and HLA in healthy donors. Study summary: An earlier analysis found some 120 million unique TCR beta sequences from around 180 million T cells. Samples from HLA-typed donors yielded 65 million to 90 million unique TCRs in an early data release.

The CDR3 extends over 18 amino acids. In germline, CDR1 is SGDLS, CDR2 YYNGEE. The V and J ends lost 0 bases and 1 base, in that order; junction bases with no gene match: 9. It was with 60 Vbeta and 13 Jbeta primers that the PCR ran. This table comes from immunoSEQ multiplex PCR, and its TCRdb copy is limited to in-frame clones, with some not included. The data show fewer than 200,000 clones, approximately 80% seen once. The chain is built from TRBV9 and TRBJ2-3; 9 bases are shared with TRBD1. Sequenced input: PBMCs. The TCR comes from a man in his thirties or forties in good health and CMV-seronegative. Here the CDR3 reads CASSVVPLQGAGTDTQYF. CDR3 DNA sequence: TGTGCCAGCAGCGTAGTCCCTCTACAGGGGGCCGGCACAGATACGCAGTATTTT.